This T cell receptor beta chain was obtained from a study of control samples from healthy donors and cancer patients. CDR3 length: 15 residues. The germline V gene encodes CDR1 SGHKS and CDR2 YYEKEE (reference sequence). The ends were cut back, 1 base at V and 2 bases at J, with 12 bases in the middle. Produced via immunoSEQ multiplex PCR; TCRdb's table is partial and in-frame only. This table holds over 65,000 clones, less than 90% found once. This receptor was identified in a woman aged 45-59 years with colorectal cancer. V gene TRBV5-5 combines with J gene TRBJ1-2; D call uncertain. The sequencing input was PBMCs. CDR3 in amino acids: CASSLSELNNYGYTF. As DNA, the CDR3 is TGTGCCAGCAGCTTGTCCGAGCTCAACAACTATGGCTACACCTTC.